The 3 T cell receptor beta chains below all came from one sample that was sequenced in a study of CD8+ T cells in alopecia areata. Noted treatment: oral pan-JAK inhibitor, 5-10 mg twice daily. It was cDNA, reverse transcribed from extracted RNA, that served as the sequencing template. TCRdb keeps only in-frame clones here, not all; method: immunoSEQ multiplex PCR. The sample lists 100,000 to 130,000 clones; 84% were seen once. The material was CD8+ T cells sorted from blood, obtained at week 24, from a patient treated with tofacitinib. The receptor source for this set is a human donor with alopecia areata.

The V call is TRBV4-1, the J call TRBJ1-3; the D is unclear. The CDR3 sequence is 11 residues long. Germline loops: CDR1 MGHRA, CDR2 YSYEKL. V was trimmed by 1 base and J by 5 bases, leaving 0 bases between them. The CDR3: CASSQGNTIYF. In nucleotides, the CDR3 is TGCGCCAGCAGCCAAGGAAACACCATATATTTT.

The CDR3 spells CASSLAGGDNEQFF. The CDR3 DNA reads as TGCGCCAGCAGCTTGGCCGGGGGGGACAATGAGCAGTTCTTC. V is TRBV5-1 and J is TRBJ2-1; 8 bases agree with TRBD2. CDR3 length: 14 amino acids. V trimming: 0 bases; J trimming: 5 bases; junction bases outside the gene matches: 1. The germline gives CDR1 SGHRS, CDR2 YFSETQ.

The chain uses TRBV6-1 and TRBJ2-1, with 9 bases lining up with TRBD2. The J segment lost 15 bases and the V segment lost 4 bases, leaving 4 bases of the junction unmatched. The CDR3 covers 11 residues. The germline V gene has CDR1 MNHNS and CDR2 SASEGT. The CDR3 DNA sequence: TGTGCCAGCAGTGTTAGCGGGGGAACGTTCTTC. Its protein is CASSVSGGTFF.